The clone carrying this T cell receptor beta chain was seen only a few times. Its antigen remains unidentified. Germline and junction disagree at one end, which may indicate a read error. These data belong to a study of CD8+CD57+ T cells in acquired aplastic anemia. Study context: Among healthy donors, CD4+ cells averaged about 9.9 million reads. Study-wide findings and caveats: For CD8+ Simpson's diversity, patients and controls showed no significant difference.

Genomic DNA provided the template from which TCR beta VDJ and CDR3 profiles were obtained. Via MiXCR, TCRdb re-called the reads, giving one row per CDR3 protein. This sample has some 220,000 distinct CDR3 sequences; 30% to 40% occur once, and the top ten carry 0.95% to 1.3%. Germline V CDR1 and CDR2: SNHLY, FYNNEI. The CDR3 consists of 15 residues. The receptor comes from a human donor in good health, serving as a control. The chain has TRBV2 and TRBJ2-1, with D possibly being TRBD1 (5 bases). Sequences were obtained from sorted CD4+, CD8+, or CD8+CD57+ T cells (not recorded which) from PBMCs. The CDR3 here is CASGLRQGTYSEQFF. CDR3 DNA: TGTGCCAGCGGTTTGAGGCAGGGCACCTACAGTGAGCAGTTCTTC.